This T cell receptor beta chain stems from a study of blood T cell repertoires in COVID-19. On the study more broadly: Material from acute and convalescent COVID-19 was sourced from the United States, Italy and Spain. From T cells, B-cell-depleted T cells, or PBMCs came the material, which was cDNA or gDNA.

The CDR3 spans 12 residues. Under the authors' procedure: Amplification from reference gene primers served as the basis for estimated nucleated cell counts. Measured with immunoSEQ multiplex PCR; TCRdb has only the in-frame clones, and not every one. The D gene and trimming were derived from the DNA, and the V and J assignments and clone size from that table. The table lists more than 95,000 clones, over 55% of them singletons, with approximately 2% in the top ten. The V call is TRBV21-1, the J call TRBJ2-4; TRBD2, as called in the table, went unchecked against the DNA. TRBV21-1 is listed as a pseudogene. This TCR was sampled from a woman aged 70-85 years with acute or convalescent COVID-19. Sequencing input: peripheral blood. The CDR3 is CVRRGAQNIQYF. The CDR3, as DNA: TGTGTCAGGCGGGGGGCCCAAAACATTCAGTACTTC.